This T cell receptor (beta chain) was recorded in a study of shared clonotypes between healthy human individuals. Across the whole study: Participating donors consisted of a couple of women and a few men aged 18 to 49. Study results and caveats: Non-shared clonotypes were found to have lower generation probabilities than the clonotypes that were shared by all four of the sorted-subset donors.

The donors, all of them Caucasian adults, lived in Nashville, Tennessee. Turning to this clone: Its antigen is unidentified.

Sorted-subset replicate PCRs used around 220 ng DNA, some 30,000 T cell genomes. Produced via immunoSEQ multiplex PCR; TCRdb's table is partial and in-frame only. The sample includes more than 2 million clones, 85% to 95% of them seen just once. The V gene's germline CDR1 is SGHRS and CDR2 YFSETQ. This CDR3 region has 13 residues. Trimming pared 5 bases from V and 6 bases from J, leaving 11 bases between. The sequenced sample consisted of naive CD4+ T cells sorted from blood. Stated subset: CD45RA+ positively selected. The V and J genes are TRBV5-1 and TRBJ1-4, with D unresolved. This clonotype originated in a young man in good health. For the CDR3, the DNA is TGCGCCAGCAGTTTCAGAGCGGATGAAAAACTGTTTTTT. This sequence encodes CASSFRADEKLFF.